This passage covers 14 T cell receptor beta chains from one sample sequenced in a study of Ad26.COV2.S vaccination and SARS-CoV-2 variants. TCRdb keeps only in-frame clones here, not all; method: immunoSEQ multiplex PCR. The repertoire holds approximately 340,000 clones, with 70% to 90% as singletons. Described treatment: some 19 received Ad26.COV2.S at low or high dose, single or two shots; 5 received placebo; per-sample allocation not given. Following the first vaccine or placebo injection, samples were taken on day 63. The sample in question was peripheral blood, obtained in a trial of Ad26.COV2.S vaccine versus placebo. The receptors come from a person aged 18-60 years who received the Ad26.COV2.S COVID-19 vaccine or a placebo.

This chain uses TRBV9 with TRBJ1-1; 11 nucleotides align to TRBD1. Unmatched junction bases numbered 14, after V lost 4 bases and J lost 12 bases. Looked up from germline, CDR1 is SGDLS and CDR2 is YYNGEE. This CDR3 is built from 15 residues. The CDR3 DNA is TGTGCCAGCAGCCCCCCAGGGGACAGGGGGACTGGCACTTTCTTT. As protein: CASSPPGDRGTGTFF.

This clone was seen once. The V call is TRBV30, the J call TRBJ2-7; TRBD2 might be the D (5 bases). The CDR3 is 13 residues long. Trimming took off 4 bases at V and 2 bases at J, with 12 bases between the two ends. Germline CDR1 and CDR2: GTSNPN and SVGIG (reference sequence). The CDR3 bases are TGTGCCTGGACTAGCAACTCACCCTACGAGCAGTACTTC. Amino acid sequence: CAWTSNSPYEQYF.

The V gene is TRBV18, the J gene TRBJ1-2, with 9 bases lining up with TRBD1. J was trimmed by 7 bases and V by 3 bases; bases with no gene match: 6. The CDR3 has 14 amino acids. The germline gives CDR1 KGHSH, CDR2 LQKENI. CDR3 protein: CASSPGDRVVGYTF. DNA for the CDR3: TGTGCCAGCTCACCGGGGGACAGGGTAGTTGGCTACACCTTC. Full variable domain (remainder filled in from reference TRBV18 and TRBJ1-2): NAGVMQNPRHLVRRRGQEARLRCSPMKGHSHVYWYRQLPEEGLKFMVYLQKENIIDESGMPKERFSAEFPKEGPSILRIQQVVRGDSAAYFCASSPGDRVVGYTFGSGTRLTVV.

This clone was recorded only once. The CDR3: CASSFLGQGNSPLHF. The CDR3 coding sequence is TGTGCCAGCAGCTTCCTCGGACAGGGGAATTCACCCCTCCACTTT. The chain combines TRBV13 with TRBJ1-6; 9 bases map to TRBD1. Germline V lookup: CDR1 PRHDT, CDR2 FYEKMQ (reference sequence). The CDR3 has 15 amino acids. The trim removed 3 bases at V and 7 bases at J, leaving 4 bases unmatched.

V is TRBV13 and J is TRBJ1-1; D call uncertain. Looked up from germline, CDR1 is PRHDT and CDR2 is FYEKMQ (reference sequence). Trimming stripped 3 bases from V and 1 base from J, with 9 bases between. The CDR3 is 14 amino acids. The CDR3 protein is CASSFPSENTEAFF. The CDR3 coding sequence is TGTGCCAGCAGCTTTCCGTCGGAGAACACTGAAGCTTTCTTT.

CDR3 nucleotides: TGTGCCAGCAGCTCGAGTCCTCGGACAGGGCCCAATCAGCCCCAGCATTTT. Translation gives CASSSSPRTGPNQPQHF. The gene calls are TRBV5-4 and TRBJ1-5; 8 positions match TRBD1. In germline, CDR1 is SGHNT, CDR2 YYREEE (reference sequence). Trimming took 3 bases from V and 3 from J; bases not matched to a gene: 11. The CDR3 extends over 17 amino acids. Filled out from reference TRBV5-4 and TRBJ1-5, the complete variable domain reads ETGVTQSPTHLIKTRGQQVTLRCSSQSGHNTVSWYQQALGQGPQFIFQYYREEENGRGNFPPRFSGLQFPNYSSELNVNALELDDSALYLCASSSSPRTGPNQPQHFGDGTRLSIL.

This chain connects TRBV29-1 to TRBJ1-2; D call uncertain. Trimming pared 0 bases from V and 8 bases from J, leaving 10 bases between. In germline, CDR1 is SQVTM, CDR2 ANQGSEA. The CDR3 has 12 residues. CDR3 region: CSVEDGSLGYTF. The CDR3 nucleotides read TGCAGCGTTGAAGACGGTTCCCTGGGCTACACCTTC.

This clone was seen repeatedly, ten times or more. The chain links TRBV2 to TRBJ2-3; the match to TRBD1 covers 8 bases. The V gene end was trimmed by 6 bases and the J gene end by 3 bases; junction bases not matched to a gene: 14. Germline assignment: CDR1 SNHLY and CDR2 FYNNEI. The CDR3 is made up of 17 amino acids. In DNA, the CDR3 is TGTGCCAGCAGACCCCTCTTAGGACAGGGTGGGACAGATACGCAGTATTTT. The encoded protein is CASRPLLGQGGTDTQYF.

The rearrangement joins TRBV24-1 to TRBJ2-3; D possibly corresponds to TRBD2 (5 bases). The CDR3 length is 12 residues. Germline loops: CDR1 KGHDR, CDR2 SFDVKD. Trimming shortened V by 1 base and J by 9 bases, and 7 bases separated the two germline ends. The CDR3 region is CATSDFGETQYF. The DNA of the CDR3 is TGTGCCACCAGTGATTTCGGGGAAACGCAGTATTTT.

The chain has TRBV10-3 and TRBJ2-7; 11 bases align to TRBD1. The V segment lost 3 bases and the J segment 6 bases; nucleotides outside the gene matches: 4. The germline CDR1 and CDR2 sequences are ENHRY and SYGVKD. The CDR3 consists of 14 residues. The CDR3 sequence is CAISDPDRGPEQYF. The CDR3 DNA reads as TGTGCCATCAGTGACCCGGACAGGGGGCCCGAGCAGTACTTC.

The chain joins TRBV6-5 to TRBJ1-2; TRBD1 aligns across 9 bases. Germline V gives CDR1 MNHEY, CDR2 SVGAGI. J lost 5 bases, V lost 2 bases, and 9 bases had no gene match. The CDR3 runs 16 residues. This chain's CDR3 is CASSYTPGQGSYGYTF. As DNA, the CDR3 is TGTGCCAGCAGTTACACCCCGGGACAGGGATCGTATGGCTACACCTTC.

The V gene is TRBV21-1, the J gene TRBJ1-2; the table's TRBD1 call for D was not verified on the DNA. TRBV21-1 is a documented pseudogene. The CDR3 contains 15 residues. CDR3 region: CASSGTGGLGYGYTF. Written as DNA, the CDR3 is TGTGCCAGCAGCGGGACAGGGGGTCTCGGCTATGGCTACACCTTC.

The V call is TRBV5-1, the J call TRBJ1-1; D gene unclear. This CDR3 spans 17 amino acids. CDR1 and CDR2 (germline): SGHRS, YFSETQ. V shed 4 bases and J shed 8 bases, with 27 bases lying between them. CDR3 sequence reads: CASSITARGGRLAEAFF. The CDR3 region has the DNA TGCGCCAGCAGCATAACCGCCCGTGGAGGGCGGCTCGCCGAAGCTTTCTTT.

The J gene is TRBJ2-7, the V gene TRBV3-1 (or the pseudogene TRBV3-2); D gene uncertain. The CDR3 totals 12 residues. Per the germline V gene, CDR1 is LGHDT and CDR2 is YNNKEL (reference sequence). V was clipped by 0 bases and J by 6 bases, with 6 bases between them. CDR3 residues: CASSQDEAEQYF. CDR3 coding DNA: TGTGCCAGCAGCCAAGACGAGGCCGAGCAGTACTTC.